Below are 24 T cell receptor beta chains sequenced from a single sample in a study of CD8+ T cells in alopecia areata. Once RNA had been extracted, it was reverse transcribed into cDNA to act as the sequencing template. Here immunoSEQ multiplex PCR was the method, and the copy in TCRdb shows in-frame clones only, minus some. The data show 150,000 to 200,000 clones, 50% to 75% seen once. Sequences were derived from CD4+ T cells sorted from blood, sampled at week 0. These receptors were obtained from a human donor with alopecia areata.

J is TRBJ1-1 and V is TRBV7-2, with D possibly TRBD1 on 5 matching bases. The CDR3 contains 14 residues. Germline V lookup: CDR1 SGHTA, CDR2 FQGNSA. The V end lost 7 bases, the J end lost 5 bases, and 17 bases lay between the germline ends. CDR3 protein: CASTRIRGTTEAFF. DNA for the CDR3: TGTGCCAGCACCAGGATTAGGGGTACGACTGAAGCTTTCTTT. The entire variable domain, with the rest obtained from reference TRBV7-2 and TRBJ1-1, is as follows: GAGVSQSPSNKVTEKGKDVELRCDPISGHTALYWYRQSLGQGLEFLIYFQGNSAPDKSGLPSDRFSAERTGGSVSTLTIQRTQQEDSAVYLCASTRIRGTTEAFFGQGTRLTVV.

The chain joins TRBV30 to TRBJ1-1; D might be TRBD1 (5 bases). The CDR3 totals 14 residues. V lost 2 bases and J lost 2, with 12 bases in between. Germline values: CDR1 GTSNPN, CDR2 SVGIG (reference sequence). CDR3 residues: CAWSRQRANTEAFF. The CDR3 DNA is TGTGCCTGGAGTAGACAGCGGGCAAACACTGAAGCTTTCTTT.

V and J are TRBV18 and TRBJ1-1; 9 bases align to TRBD1. V was pared by 1 base and J by 5 bases, with 5 bases of the junction left unmatched. The germline gives CDR1 KGHSH, CDR2 LQKENI. This CDR3 region has 15 residues. CDR3 residues: CASSPQGQGQTEAFF. The CDR3 DNA sequence: TGTGCCAGCTCACCACAGGGACAGGGACAGACTGAAGCTTTCTTT.

J is TRBJ1-2 and V is TRBV30, with no clear D. CDR1 GTSNPN and CDR2 SVGIG come from the germline V gene (reference sequence). This CDR3 is 14 amino acids long. V was trimmed by 0 bases and J by 3 bases, leaving 11 bases between them. The CDR3 spells CAWSVKQWDYGYTF. For the CDR3, the DNA is TGTGCCTGGAGTGTGAAACAGTGGGACTATGGCTACACCTTC.

This clone occurred a few times. The rearrangement links TRBV15 to TRBJ2-1; 8 nucleotides match TRBD2. Germline loops: CDR1 LNHNV, CDR2 YYDKDF (reference sequence). Unmatched junction bases numbered 4, after V lost 5 bases and J lost 7 bases. The CDR3 loop spans 13 amino acids. As DNA, the CDR3 is TGTGCCACCAGCGGGACTAGGGGGAATGAGCAGTTCTTC. Translating it yields CATSGTRGNEQFF. The whole variable domain, remainder taken from reference TRBV15 and TRBJ2-1, is DAMVIQNPRYQVTQFGKPVTLSCSQTLNHNVMYWYQQKSSQAPKLLFHYYDKDFNNEADTPDNFQSRRPNTSFCFLDIRSPGLGDTAMYLCATSGTRGNEQFFGPGTRLTVL.

The gene calls are TRBV6-5 and TRBJ2-7; 8 bases fit TRBD1. In germline, CDR1 is MNHEY, CDR2 SVGAGI. CDR3 length: 13 amino acids. V shed 7 bases and J 6 bases; nucleotides not matched to a gene: 8. CDR3 amino acids: CASNAGQGGEQYF. The CDR3 nucleotides read TGTGCCAGCAACGCCGGACAGGGTGGCGAGCAGTACTTC.

A few counts support this clone. The chain uses TRBV18 and TRBJ1-1; 7 bases line up with TRBD1. CDR1 KGHSH and CDR2 LQKENI come from the germline V gene. CDR3 length equals 16 residues. J gave up 1 base and V 4 bases, and 9 bases lay outside the gene matches. The CDR3 sequence is CASSLKQGTWNTEAFF. The CDR3, as DNA: TGTGCCAGCTCACTGAAACAGGGGACCTGGAACACTGAAGCTTTCTTT.

V is TRBV12-5 and J is TRBJ1-2; D not resolved. The CDR3 is 13 residues long. The V gene lost 4 bases and the J gene lost 4 bases, with 10 bases spanning the gap. The germline V gene encodes CDR1 LGHNT and CDR2 FRNRAP. CDR3: CASGSSAGYGYTF. CDR3 nucleotides: TGTGCTAGTGGTTCCTCGGCTGGCTATGGCTACACCTTC.

This clone turned up a few times. V usage is TRBV5-1 and J usage is TRBJ2-7; tentative D call: TRBD2 (5 bases). V lost 7 bases to trimming and J lost 3 bases, with 20 bases between them. The CDR3 contains 15 residues. Germline CDR1 SGHRS, CDR2 YFSETQ. CDR3 sequence: CASSLGESFLYEQYF. The CDR3 bases are TGCGCCAGCTCCCTTGGGGAGAGCTTTCTCTACGAGCAGTACTTC.

The chain recombines TRBV4-2 with TRBJ2-7; possible D gene TRBD2, 7 bases. V shed 3 bases and J shed 4 bases, with 22 bases lying between them. The CDR3 length is 17 residues. Germline lookup yields CDR1 LGHNA and CDR2 YNFKEQ. The CDR3 is CASSQAEGGARRYEQYF. The DNA of the CDR3 is TGTGCCAGCAGCCAGGCCGAAGGGGGGGCAAGGAGATACGAGCAGTACTTC.

This clone showed up just once. V gene TRBV12-5 combines with J gene TRBJ1-1; D remains unclear. Germline V gives CDR1 LGHNT, CDR2 FRNRAP. The CDR3 is 13 residues long. Deletions cut 1 base from V and 1 base from J, with 4 bases between. CDR3 protein: CASGLARNTEAFF. The CDR3, as DNA: TGTGCTAGTGGTTTGGCCAGGAACACTGAAGCTTTCTTT.

The rearrangement links TRBV30 to TRBJ2-7; 9 bases agree with TRBD1. The V segment lost 8 bases and the J segment 4 bases; nucleotides outside the gene matches: 12. Germline loops: CDR1 GTSNPN, CDR2 SVGIG (reference sequence). The CDR3 totals 14 residues. The CDR3 DNA reads TGTGCCGCGGAGGCCGGGGACAGGGTTTACGAGCAGTACTTC. Translating gives CAAEAGDRVYEQYF.

This sequence joins TRBV29-1 and TRBJ2-2, with D perhaps being TRBD1 or TRBD2 (5 bases each). The V gene's germline CDR1 is SQVTM and CDR2 ANQGSEA. The CDR3 totals 14 residues. Between the trimmed V and J ends, which lost 4 bases and 4 bases, there was a span of 13 bases. In DNA form, the CDR3 reads TGCAGCGTTGGTAATTCGAGGGGCACCGGGGAGCTGTTTTTT. It is translated as CSVGNSRGTGELFF.

Regarding this clone: Mismatch with germline at one junction end may stem from a read error. The rearrangement links TRBV6-5 to TRBJ2-5; 8 bases are shared with TRBD2. Looked up from germline, CDR1 is MNHEY and CDR2 is SVGAGI. The CDR3 consists of 14 residues. This CDR3 reads CAISAGGGRETQYF. DNA for the CDR3: TGTGCCATCAGTGCCGGGGGGGGGCGAGAGACCCAGTACTTC.

Only a few counts were recorded for this clone. The gene calls are TRBV29-1 and TRBJ2-7; the match to TRBD1 covers 9 bases. The CDR3 spans 13 residues. Germline CDR1 SQVTM, CDR2 ANQGSEA. V lost 7 bases, J lost 2 bases, and 6 bases stayed unmatched. The CDR3 bases are TGCAGCGCAAGGGGACAGGGCACCTACGAGCAGTACTTC. Amino acid sequence: CSARGQGTYEQYF.

This clone was recorded a few times. This chain connects TRBV10-3 to TRBJ1-1; no definite D call. The germline V and J ends were trimmed by 2 bases and 1 base, with 11 bases remaining between them. The CDR3 is 15 residues long. Germline CDR1 is ENHRY and CDR2 is SYGVKD. CDR3 DNA sequence: TGTGCCATCAGTGAGCGCGGACCCCAGAACACTGAAGCTTTCTTT. Protein: CAISERGPQNTEAFF.

This clone was picked up a small number of times. The V gene is TRBV27, the J gene TRBJ2-1, with TRBD2 as a possible D gene (5 bases). V lost 6 bases to trimming and J lost 10 bases, with 19 bases between them. Germline assignment: CDR1 MNHEY and CDR2 SMNVEV (reference sequence). CDR3 length: 14 residues. The CDR3 region is CASSNLERGGEQFF. The CDR3 coding sequence is TGTGCCAGCAGCAACCTCGAACGGGGTGGGGAGCAGTTCTTC.

The V and J genes are TRBV9 and TRBJ2-1, with 11 bases fitting TRBD2. V lost 4 bases and J lost 4; bases outside the gene matches: 7. CDR1 is SGDLS, CDR2 YYNGEE, per germline. The CDR3 length is 16 residues. As DNA, the CDR3 is TGTGCCAGCAGCTTAAGACTAGCGGGGCGTTACAATGAGCAGTTCTTC. Protein sequence: CASSLRLAGRYNEQFF.

This clone occurred a few times. The chain is built from TRBV7-8 and TRBJ2-2; tentative D call: TRBD2 (5 bases). This CDR3 region has 15 residues. Germline CDR1 reads SGHVS; CDR2 reads FQNEAQ. The germline V and J ends were trimmed by 2 bases and 7 bases, with 14 bases remaining between them. CDR3 residues: CASSLQWRGNGELFF. The DNA of the CDR3 is TGTGCCAGCAGCTTACAATGGAGAGGGAACGGGGAGCTGTTTTTT.

The rearrangement uses TRBV20-1 and TRBJ1-2; no definite D call. The CDR3 has 11 amino acids. CDR1 is DFQATT, CDR2 SNEGSKA, per germline (reference sequence). Trimming pared 3 bases from V and 6 bases from J, leaving 8 bases between. The CDR3 loop reads CSASSGDGYTF. The CDR3 nucleotides read TGCAGTGCTAGTTCGGGCGATGGCTACACCTTC.

The V gene is TRBV27, the J gene TRBJ2-3; 7 bases map to TRBD2. Trimming at V came to 6 bases and at J to 0 bases, leaving 6 bases not matched to a gene. The length of the CDR3 is 15 residues. CDR1 is MNHEY, CDR2 SMNVEV, per germline (reference sequence). CDR3 in DNA: TGTGCCAGCAGCCAACTCGGGGGGAGCACAGATACGCAGTATTTT. Encoded protein: CASSQLGGSTDTQYF.

This clone has only a few counts. V usage is TRBV7-9 and J usage is TRBJ2-5, with D possibly called TRBD1 or TRBD2 (6 bases each). The germline CDR1 and CDR2 sequences are SEHNR and FQNEAQ (reference sequence). CDR3 size: 14 residues. V shed 5 bases and J shed 3 bases, with 13 bases lying between them. The CDR3 spells CASSLRGLKETQYF. Here the CDR3 DNA reads TGTGCCAGCAGCCTTCGGGGGCTTAAAGAGACCCAGTACTTC.

Regarding this clone: The same CDR3 arises from other DNA sequences in this sample as well. The chain carries TRBV5-1 and TRBJ1-1; D not resolved. This CDR3 has 14 residues. CDR1 is SGHRS and CDR2 is YFSETQ in the germline V gene. Trimming took off 0 bases at V and 1 base at J, with 7 bases between the two ends. The CDR3 reads CASSLAPENTEAFF. In nucleotides, the CDR3 is TGCGCCAGCAGCTTGGCCCCAGAGAACACTGAAGCTTTCTTT. The full variable domain, its missing parts supplied by reference TRBV5-1 and TRBJ1-1, is KAGVTQTPRYLIKTRGQQVTLSCSPISGHRSVSWYQQTPGQGLQFLFEYFSETQRNKGNFPGRFSGRQFSNSRSEMNVSTLELGDSALYLCASSLAPENTEAFFGQGTRLTVV.

This clone occurred a few times. Other DNA sequences in this sample translate to the same CDR3. V is TRBV5-6 and J is TRBJ1-1; no clear D gene. Germline V gene lookup returns CDR1 SGHDT and CDR2 YYEEEE. This CDR3 comprises 13 residues. V lost 1 base to trimming and J lost 3 bases, with 7 bases between them. In DNA form, the CDR3 reads TGTGCCAGCAGCTTGAGGGAGGACACTGAAGCTTTCTTT. Its protein is CASSLREDTEAFF. The full variable domain, completed using reference TRBV5-6 and TRBJ1-1, is DAGVTQSPTHLIKTRGQQVTLRCSPKSGHDTVSWYQQALGQGPQFIFQYYEEEERQRGNFPDRFSGHQFPNYSSELNVNALLLGDSALYLCASSLREDTEAFFGQGTRLTVV.